This T cell receptor beta chain was captured by sequencing in a study of cytomegalovirus exposure and HLA in healthy donors. The table lists this clone with a few counts. PCR employed 60 Vbeta and 13 Jbeta primers. TCRdb keeps only in-frame clones here, not all; method: immunoSEQ multiplex PCR. The data show roughly 180,000 clones, about 79% seen once. This CDR3 spans 14 amino acids. V lost 6 bases to trimming and J lost 5 bases, with 16 bases between them. Germline V lookup: CDR1 MNHNS, CDR2 SASEGT. This rearrangement joins TRBV6-1 to TRBJ1-1; D is perhaps TRBD1 (6 bases). The clonotype originates from a girl aged 2 to 10 in good health and CMV-seropositive. Material: PBMCs. CDR3 coding DNA: TGTGCCAGCAGCATATCACAGGGAGCGACTGAAGCTTTCTTT. Protein: CASSISQGATEAFF.